Listed below are T cell receptor beta chains from one sample, sequenced in a study of blood T cell repertoires in COVID-19. Method: immunoSEQ multiplex PCR; TCRdb's copy keeps in-frame clones and lacks some. The data contain roughly 230,000 clones, approximately 84% of them seen just once; the ten biggest clones take up around 0.97%. Specimen: peripheral blood. Receptors were obtained from a man between 35 and 55 years old with acute or convalescent COVID-19. Both conserved end residues are part of each CDR3. D genes are given only for firm matches. The listing skips clone size in some rows; elsewhere it reads once, few, many or a size class.

size: NA
V: TRBV2
D: NA
J: TRBJ1-6
DNA: TGTGCCACGACCGAGAGGGAACGGAATTCACCCCTCCACTTT
CDR3: CATTERERNSPLHF

size: NA
V: TRBV5-1
D: NA
J: TRBJ2-5
DNA: TGCGCCAGCAGCCCCTGGGTCGAGGGGGACCAGTACTTC
CDR3: CASSPWVEGDQYF

size: NA
V: TRBV12-3/TRBV12-4
D: NA
J: TRBJ2-3
DNA: TGTGCCAGCAGTTTGAGGGCAGATACGCAGTATTTT
CDR3: CASSLRADTQYF

size: NA
V: TRBV30
D: TRBD1
J: TRBJ1-5
DNA: TGTGCCTGGAGTGTAGGGACAGGGGGCAATCAGCCCCAGCATTTT
CDR3: CAWSVGTGGNQPQHF

size: NA
V: TRBV19
D: NA
J: TRBJ2-1
DNA: TGTGCCAGTAGTATCCCCTCTAGATCACATGAGCAGTTCTTC
CDR3: CASSIPSRSHEQFF

size: NA
V: TRBV6-6
D: NA
J: TRBJ2-7
DNA: TGTGCCAGCAGCTCCGCCTACAGTTCTTCCTACGAGCAGTACTTC
CDR3: CASSSAYSSSYEQYF

size: few
V: TRBV7-2
D: NA
J: TRBJ2-2
DNA: TGTGCCAGCAGCTTAGCGGGAGGACTCTACCCCGGGGAGCTGTTTTTT
CDR3: CASSLAGGLYPGELFF

size: NA
V: TRBV25-1
D: TRBD1
J: TRBJ1-1
DNA: TGTGCCAGCAGCGGACAGGTGCCTGAAGCTTTCTTT
CDR3: CASSGQVPEAFF

size: NA
V: TRBV2
D: NA
J: TRBJ1-5
DNA: TGTGCCAGCAGTGAATGGCTTAGCAATCAGCCCCAGCATTTT
CDR3: CASSEWLSNQPQHF

size: NA
V: TRBV5-1
D: NA
J: TRBJ1-2
DNA: TGCGCCAGCAGCTTGGATGCGGTGGACTATGGCTACACCTTC
CDR3: CASSLDAVDYGYTF

size: NA
V: TRBV6-2/TRBV6-3
D: NA
J: TRBJ1-5
DNA: TGTGCCAGCAGTTACTCGGCTTATCAGCCCCAGCATTTT
CDR3: CASSYSAYQPQHF

size: NA
V: TRBV15
D: NA
J: TRBJ1-1
DNA: TGTGCCACCAGCAGAGATGGCGTGGGGGGAGCTTTCTTT
CDR3: CATSRDGVGGAFF

size: NA
V: TRBV5-6
D: NA
J: TRBJ2-5
DNA: TGTGCCAGCAGCCCCCCGGGAGCCTCGCAAGAGACCCAGTACTTC
CDR3: CASSPPGASQETQYF

size: NA
V: TRBV23-1
D: NA
J: TRBJ1-1
DNA: TGCGCCAGCAGTCAATCCGGGAGCCGGCGGGAGTACACTGAAGCTTTCTTT
CDR3: CASSQSGSRREYTEAFF

size: NA
V: TRBV2
D: TRBD1
J: TRBJ2-3
DNA: TGTGCCAGCAGTGAAGCGCTCCGGACAGGGGGGTTTACTGCGAGCACAGATACGCAGTATTTT
CDR3: CASSEALRTGGFTASTDTQYF

size: NA
V: TRBV5-1
D: TRBD1
J: TRBJ2-1
DNA: TGCGCCAGCAGCTTGGGAAACAGGGGGAATGAGCAGTTCTTC
CDR3: CASSLGNRGNEQFF